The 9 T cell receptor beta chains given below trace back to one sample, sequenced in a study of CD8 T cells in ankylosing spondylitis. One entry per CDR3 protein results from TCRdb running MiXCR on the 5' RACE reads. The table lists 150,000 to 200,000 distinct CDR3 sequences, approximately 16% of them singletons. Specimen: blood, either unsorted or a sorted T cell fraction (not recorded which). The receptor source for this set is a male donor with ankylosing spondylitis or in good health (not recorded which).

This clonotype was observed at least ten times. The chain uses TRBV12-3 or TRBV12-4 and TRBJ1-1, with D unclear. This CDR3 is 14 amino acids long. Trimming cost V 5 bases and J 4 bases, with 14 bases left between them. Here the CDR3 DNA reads TGTGCCAGCAGTCCCGAGAGGGTACGCACTGAAGCTTTCTTT. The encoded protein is CASSPERVRTEAFF.

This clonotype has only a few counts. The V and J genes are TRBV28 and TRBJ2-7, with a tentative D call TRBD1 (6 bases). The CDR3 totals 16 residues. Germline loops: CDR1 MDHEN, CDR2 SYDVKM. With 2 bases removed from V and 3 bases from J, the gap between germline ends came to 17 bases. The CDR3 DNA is TGTGCCAGCAGTTTAACAGGGACGGCAGGAAGCTACGAGCAGTACTTC. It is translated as CASSLTGTAGSYEQYF.

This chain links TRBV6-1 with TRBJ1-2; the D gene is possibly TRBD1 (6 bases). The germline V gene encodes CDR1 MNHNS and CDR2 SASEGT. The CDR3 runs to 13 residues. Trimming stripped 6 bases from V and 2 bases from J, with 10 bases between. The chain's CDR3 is CASRRQANYGYTF. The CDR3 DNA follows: TGTGCCAGCAGACGACAGGCCAACTATGGCTACACCTTC.

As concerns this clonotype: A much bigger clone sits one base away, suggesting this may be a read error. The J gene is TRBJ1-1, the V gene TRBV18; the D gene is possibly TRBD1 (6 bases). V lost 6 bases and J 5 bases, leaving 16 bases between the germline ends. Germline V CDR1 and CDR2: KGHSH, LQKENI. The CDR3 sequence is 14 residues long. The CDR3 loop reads CASSPGAELTEAFF. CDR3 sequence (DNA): TGTGCCAGCTCCCCAGGGGCCGAGCTTACTGAAGCTTTCTTT.

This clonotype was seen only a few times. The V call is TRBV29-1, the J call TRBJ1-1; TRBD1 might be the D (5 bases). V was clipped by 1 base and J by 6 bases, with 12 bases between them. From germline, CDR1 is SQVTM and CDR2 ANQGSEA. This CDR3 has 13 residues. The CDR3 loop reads CSVEVGMGAEAFF. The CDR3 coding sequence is TGCAGCGTTGAAGTCGGGATGGGGGCTGAAGCTTTCTTT. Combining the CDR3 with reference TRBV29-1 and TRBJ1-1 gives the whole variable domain SAVISQKPSRDICQRGTSLTIQCQVDSQVTMMFWYRQQPGQSLTLIATANQGSEATYESGFVIDKFPISRPNLTFSTLTVSNMSPEDSSIYLCSVEVGMGAEAFFGQGTRLTVV.

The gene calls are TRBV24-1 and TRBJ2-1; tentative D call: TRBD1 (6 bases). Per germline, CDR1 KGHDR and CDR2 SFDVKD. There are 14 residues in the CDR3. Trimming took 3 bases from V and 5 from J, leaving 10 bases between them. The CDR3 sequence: CATSDPGTNNEQFF. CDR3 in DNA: TGTGCCACCAGTGATCCCGGGACAAACAATGAGCAGTTCTTC.

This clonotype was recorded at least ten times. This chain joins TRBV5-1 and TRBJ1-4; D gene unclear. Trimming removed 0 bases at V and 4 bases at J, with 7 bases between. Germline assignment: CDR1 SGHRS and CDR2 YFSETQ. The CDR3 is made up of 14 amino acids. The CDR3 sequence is CASSLGGSNEKLFF. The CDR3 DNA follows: TGCGCCAGCAGCTTGGGCGGCAGTAATGAAAAACTGTTTTTT.

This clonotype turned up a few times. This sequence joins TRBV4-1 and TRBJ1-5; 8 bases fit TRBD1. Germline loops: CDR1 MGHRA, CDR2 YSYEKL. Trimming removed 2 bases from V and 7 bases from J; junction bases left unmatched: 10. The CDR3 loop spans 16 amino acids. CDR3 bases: TGCGCCAGCAGCCAACCCGACAGGGGACTTCGGCAGCCCCAGCATTTT. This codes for CASSQPDRGLRQPQHF.

The CDR3 sequence: CASSLVLGTGPTGELFF. CDR3 nucleotide sequence: TGTGCCAGCAGCTTGGTCTTGGGGACAGGTCCCACCGGGGAGCTGTTTTTT. The V and J genes are TRBV5-5 and TRBJ2-2; 8 bases map to TRBD1. The CDR3 runs 17 residues. Germline values: CDR1 SGHKS, CDR2 YYEKEE (reference sequence). Unmatched junction bases numbered 8, after V lost 0 bases and J lost 4 bases.